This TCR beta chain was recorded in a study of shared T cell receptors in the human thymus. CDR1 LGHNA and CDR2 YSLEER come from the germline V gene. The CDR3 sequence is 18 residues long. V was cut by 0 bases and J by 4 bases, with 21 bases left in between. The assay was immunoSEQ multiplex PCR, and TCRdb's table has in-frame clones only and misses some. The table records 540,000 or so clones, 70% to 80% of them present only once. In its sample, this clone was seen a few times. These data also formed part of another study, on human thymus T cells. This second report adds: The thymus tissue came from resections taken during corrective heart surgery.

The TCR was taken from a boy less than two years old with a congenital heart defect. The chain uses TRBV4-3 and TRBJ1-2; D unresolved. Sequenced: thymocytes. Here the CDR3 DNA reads TGCGCCAGCAGCCAAGATTTCCCCGCGAGAGAACCCTCCTATGGCTACACCTTC. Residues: CASSQDFPAREPSYGYTF.